The next 5 T cell receptor beta chains were all read from a single sample in a study of breast tumors, draining lymph nodes, adjacent tissues. TCRdb recomputed calls from the multiplex PCR reads with MiXCR, one row per CDR3 protein. Of just under 65,000 distinct CDR3 sequences listed, approximately 62% are singletons. Sequenced: breast tumor tissue. These receptors all stem from a female donor with breast cancer. Some clones in this sample may be carry-over from other donors' samples.

In its sample, this clonotype was seen many times. This rearrangement joins TRBV19 to TRBJ1-4; D is uncertain. With 5 bases removed from V and 5 bases from J, the gap between germline ends came to 9 bases. Germline CDR1 and CDR2: LNHDA and SQIVND (reference sequence). CDR3 length: 13 residues. The CDR3 region is CASSASANEKLFF. The CDR3 region has the DNA TGTGCCAGTAGTGCCTCAGCAAATGAAAAACTGTTTTTT. Combining the CDR3 with reference TRBV19 and TRBJ1-4 gives the whole variable domain DGGITQSPKYLFRKEGQNVTLSCEQNLNHDAMYWYRQDPGQGLRLIYYSQIVNDFQKGDIAEGYSVSREKKESFPLTVTSAQKNPTAFYLCASSASANEKLFFGSGTQLSVL.

The chain recombines TRBV7-9 with TRBJ1-1; D call uncertain. CDR3 length: 13 residues. Germline V gene lookup returns CDR1 SEHNR and CDR2 FQNEAQ (reference sequence). V lost 3 bases and J lost 0, with 5 bases in between. CDR3 sequence reads: CASSLSVNTEAFF. The CDR3 region has the DNA TGTGCCAGCAGCTTGAGTGTGAACACTGAAGCTTTCTTT.

The chain has TRBV4-1 and TRBJ1-6; perhaps TRBD1 as D (6 bases). Trimming removed 6 bases at V and 5 bases at J, with 14 bases between. Per germline, CDR1 MGHRA and CDR2 YSYEKL. The CDR3 has 15 residues. DNA of the CDR3: TGCGCCAGCAGGGTTGGACAGAGCAATAATTCACCCCTCCACTTT. Translation: CASRVGQSNNSPLHF.

This clonotype was detected only a few times. V gene TRBV2 combines with J gene TRBJ2-7; TRBD1 agrees at 8 bases. The V gene's germline CDR1 is SNHLY and CDR2 FYNNEI. With 7 bases clipped from V and 2 bases from J, the junction kept 10 bases outside the gene matches. This CDR3 region has 15 residues. This chain's CDR3 is CASKPDRARTYEQYF. CDR3 nucleotide sequence: TGTGCCAGCAAACCGGACAGGGCGAGGACCTACGAGCAGTACTTC.

This clonotype was seen at least ten times. The CDR3, as DNA: TGCAGTGCCCCGGGACAGGTTAACGAGCAGTACTTC. Its translation is CSAPGQVNEQYF. The chain uses TRBV20-1 and TRBJ2-7, with 8 bases fitting TRBD1. This CDR3 is built from 12 residues. With V trimmed by 6 bases and J by 5 bases, 6 bases remained unmatched. Looked up from germline, CDR1 is DFQATT and CDR2 is SNEGSKA (reference sequence).